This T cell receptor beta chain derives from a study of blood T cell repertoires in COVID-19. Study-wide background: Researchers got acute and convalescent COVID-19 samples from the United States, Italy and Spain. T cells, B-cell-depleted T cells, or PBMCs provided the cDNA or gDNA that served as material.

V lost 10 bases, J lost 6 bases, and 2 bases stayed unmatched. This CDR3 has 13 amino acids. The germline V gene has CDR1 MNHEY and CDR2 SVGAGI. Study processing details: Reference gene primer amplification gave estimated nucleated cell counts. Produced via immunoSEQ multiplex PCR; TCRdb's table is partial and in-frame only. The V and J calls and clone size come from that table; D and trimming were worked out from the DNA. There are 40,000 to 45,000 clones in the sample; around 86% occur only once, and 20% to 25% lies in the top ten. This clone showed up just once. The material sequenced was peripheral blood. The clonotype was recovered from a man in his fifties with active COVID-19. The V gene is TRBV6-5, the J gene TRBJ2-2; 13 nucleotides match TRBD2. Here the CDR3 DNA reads TGTGCCACAGGACTAGCGGGGGCCGGGGAGCTGTTTTTT. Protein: CATGLAGAGELFF.